This T cell receptor beta chain was sequenced in a study of T cells in women clearing cervical HPV infection. TCR beta CDR3 amplified by multiplex PCR from about 1200 ng genomic DNA. Measured with immunoSEQ multiplex PCR; TCRdb has only the in-frame clones, and not every one. The table lists about 40,000 clones. The study's findings and limits: TRBV6-7 abundance was lower in cases than controls (0.11% versus 0.16%).

The CDR3 runs to 14 residues. J gave up 6 bases and V 4 bases, and 4 bases lay outside the gene matches. Germline V gene lookup returns CDR1 SGHRS and CDR2 YFSETQ. Details on this clone: Antigen specificity is unknown. The DNA ends 3 residues before the CDR3 does, and the rest of the CDR3 is filled in from the germline J gene.

The chain recombines TRBV5-1 with TRBJ2-3; 11 bases fit TRBD2. Sequencing input: blood buffy coat. The source is a woman between 18 and 69 years old with a cervical HPV16 infection that either progressed to CIN3+ or cleared (not recorded which). The sequenced CDR3 bases are TGCGCCAGCAGCCAACTAGCGGGGGACGATACG. Its translation is CASSQLAGDDT. The CDR3 in its entirety is CASSQLAGDDTQYF.